This TCR beta chain comes out of a study of T cell clonotyping in hematopoietic cell transplantation. Notes on the study in general: Few recipient clonotypes overlapped donors; over 95% were de novo at given depth.

The data were produced by immunoSEQ multiplex PCR, yet TCRdb's version contains in-frame clones alone and is incomplete. The sample has over 10,000 clones, roughly 92% seen once. As for this clone: No antigen is known for it.

Germline-derived CDR1 and CDR2 are SGHVS and FQNEAQ. The CDR3 contains 14 residues. V gave up 0 bases and J gave up 4 bases, with 9 bases separating them. The sequencing used PBMCs, collected 100 days after allogeneic stem cell transplant. The J gene is TRBJ1-2, the V gene TRBV7-8, with no clear D. This TCR was sampled from a female patient in her fifties who had an allogeneic stem cell transplant from an unrelated donor, so the T cells may come from the graft donor. Some clones in this sample may be carry-over from other donors' samples. The CDR3 is CASSLASHRYGYTF. The CDR3 bases are TGTGCCAGCAGCTTAGCATCCCACCGCTATGGCTACACCTTC.